This TCR beta chain was documented in a study of EBV T-cell therapy then PD-1 blockade in nasopharyngeal carcinoma. Of note for this clone: Its antigen is not known.

Germline CDR1 is SGHTA and CDR2 is FQGTGA. With 3 bases clipped from V and 6 bases from J, the junction kept 0 bases outside the gene matches. This CDR3 comprises 14 residues. Produced via immunoSEQ multiplex PCR; TCRdb's table is partial and in-frame only. The data contain approximately 22,000 clones, around 84% of them singletons. The time point: 266 days after commencement of treatment, after nivolumab therapy. As to treatment: AdE1-LMPpoly-expanded autologous EBV-specific T-cell therapy followed by anti-PD-1 nivolumab. This specimen consisted of CD8+ T cells from blood, obtained around day 240 from a patient whose treatment included autologous EBV-specific T cells and nivolumab. The source of this sequence is a man aged 40-50 years with nasopharyngeal carcinoma. The chain carries TRBV7-3 and TRBJ2-3; 13 bases agree with TRBD2. CDR3 region: CASSLGLAGDTQYF. The CDR3 bases are TGTGCCAGCAGCTTGGGACTAGCGGGGGATACGCAGTATTTT.